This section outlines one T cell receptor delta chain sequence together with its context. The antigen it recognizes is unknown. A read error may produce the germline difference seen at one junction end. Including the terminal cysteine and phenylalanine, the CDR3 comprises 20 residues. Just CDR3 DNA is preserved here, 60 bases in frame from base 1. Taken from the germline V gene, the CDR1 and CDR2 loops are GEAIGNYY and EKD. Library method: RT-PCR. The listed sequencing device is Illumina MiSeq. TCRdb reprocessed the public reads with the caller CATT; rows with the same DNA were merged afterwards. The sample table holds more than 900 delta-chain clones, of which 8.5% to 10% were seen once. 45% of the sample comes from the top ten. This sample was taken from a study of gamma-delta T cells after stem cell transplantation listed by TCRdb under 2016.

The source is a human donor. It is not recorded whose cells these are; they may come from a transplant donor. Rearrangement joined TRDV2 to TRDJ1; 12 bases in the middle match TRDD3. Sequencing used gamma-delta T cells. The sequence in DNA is TGTGCCTGTGACACCCTTACTGGGGGATACCTCCAGGATGGCACCGATACACTCATCTTT. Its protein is CACDTLTGGYLQDGTDTLIF.